The rows below give T cell receptor beta chains drawn from one sample of a study of high-grade serous ovarian cancer treatment subgroups. The table came from immunoSEQ multiplex PCR; TCRdb's copy has only in-frame clones and leaves some out. The table shows more than 2,500 clones, with less than 75% occurring only once. The sample taken for sequencing was tumor tissue. These receptors came from a human donor with high-grade serous ovarian cancer. Each CDR3 is given with its conserved first and last residue. The D gene is left open where the match is weak. Clone size appears in some rows only: once, few, many, or a class for an expanded clone.

len: 13
j_gene: TRBJ2-3
d_gene: NA
abundance: few
v_gene: TRBV9
CDR3aa: CASSGTSTDTQYF
CDR3nt: TGTGCCAGCAGCGGCACTAGCACAGATACGCAGTATTTT

len: 12
j_gene: TRBJ2-7
d_gene: NA
abundance: NA
v_gene: TRBV6-6
CDR3aa: CASSYSRDEQYF
CDR3nt: TGTGCCAGCAGTTACTCTAGAGACGAGCAGTACTTC

len: 14
j_gene: TRBJ1-1
d_gene: NA
abundance: few
v_gene: TRBV10-1
CDR3aa: CASSDWPLNTEAFF
CDR3nt: TGCGCCAGCAGTGATTGGCCGCTGAACACTGAAGCTTTCTTT

len: 14
j_gene: TRBJ1-1
d_gene: NA
abundance: few
v_gene: TRBV5-1
CDR3aa: CASSLLGGSTEAFF
CDR3nt: TGCGCCAGCAGCCTTTTAGGAGGAAGCACTGAAGCTTTCTTT

len: 14
j_gene: TRBJ1-5
d_gene: NA
abundance: NA
v_gene: TRBV7-6
CDR3aa: CASSPTGGNQPQHF
CDR3nt: TGTGCCAGCAGCCCTACCGGCGGGAATCAGCCCCAGCATTTT

len: 14
j_gene: TRBJ1-1
d_gene: NA
abundance: NA
v_gene: TRBV9
CDR3aa: CASSVSGGTTEAFF
CDR3nt: TGTGCCAGCAGCGTATCGGGGGGTACCACTGAAGCTTTCTTT

len: 15
j_gene: TRBJ2-2
d_gene: TRBD2
abundance: once
v_gene: TRBV9
CDR3aa: CASSGGLAVTGELFF
CDR3nt: TGTGCCAGCAGCGGAGGACTAGCGGTCACCGGGGAGCTGTTTTTT

len: 13
j_gene: TRBJ2-3
d_gene: NA
abundance: few
v_gene: TRBV9
CDR3aa: CASNGGSTDTQYF
CDR3nt: TGTGCCAGCAACGGGGGAAGCACAGATACGCAGTATTTT

len: 15
j_gene: TRBJ1-4
d_gene: NA
abundance: NA
v_gene: TRBV15
CDR3aa: CATSRGGATNEKLFF
CDR3nt: TGTGCCACCAGCAGAGGGGGGGCGACTAATGAAAAACTGTTTTTT

len: 14
j_gene: TRBJ2-5
d_gene: NA
abundance: NA
v_gene: TRBV9
CDR3aa: CASSVEGGYETQYF
CDR3nt: TGTGCCAGCAGCGTAGAGGGGGGATACGAGACCCAGTACTTC

len: 15
j_gene: TRBJ2-3
d_gene: NA
abundance: once
v_gene: TRBV27
CDR3aa: CASSLSRGGADTQYF
CDR3nt: TGTGCCAGCAGCCTATCCAGGGGGGGCGCAGATACGCAGTATTTT

len: 16
j_gene: TRBJ1-4
d_gene: NA
abundance: NA
v_gene: TRBV10-3
CDR3aa: CAISDPDSTTNEKLFF
CDR3nt: TGTGCCATCAGTGACCCCGACAGTACAACTAATGAAAAACTGTTTTTT

len: 16
j_gene: TRBJ2-3
d_gene: TRBD2
abundance: NA
v_gene: TRBV7-2
CDR3aa: CASSLVWGGTTDTQYF
CDR3nt: TGTGCCAGCAGCTTAGTCTGGGGGGGGACCACAGATACGCAGTATTTT

len: 14
j_gene: TRBJ1-1
d_gene: NA
abundance: NA
v_gene: TRBV12-5
CDR3aa: CASGTTGKITEAFF
CDR3nt: TGTGCTAGTGGTACGACAGGCAAGATCACTGAAGCTTTCTTT

len: 16
j_gene: TRBJ2-1
d_gene: TRBD1
abundance: few
v_gene: TRBV10-1
CDR3aa: CASSEVGTGGWDEQFF
CDR3nt: TGCGCCAGCAGTGAAGTAGGGACAGGGGGCTGGGATGAGCAGTTCTTC

len: 13
j_gene: TRBJ1-2
d_gene: NA
abundance: few
v_gene: TRBV5-1
CDR3aa: CASSLGPAYGYTF
CDR3nt: TGCGCCAGCAGCTTGGGGCCAGCCTATGGCTACACCTTC

len: 15
j_gene: TRBJ2-5
d_gene: TRBD2
abundance: NA
v_gene: TRBV7-2
CDR3aa: CASSLLASGQETQYF
CDR3nt: TGTGCCAGCAGCTTACTGGCTAGCGGCCAAGAGACCCAGTACTTC

len: 15
j_gene: TRBJ2-5
d_gene: TRBD1
abundance: NA
v_gene: TRBV7-7
CDR3aa: CASSSGQGPQETQYF
CDR3nt: TGTGCCAGCAGCTCCGGACAGGGTCCCCAAGAGACCCAGTACTTC

len: 16
j_gene: TRBJ1-2
d_gene: NA
abundance: NA
v_gene: TRBV7-3
CDR3aa: CASSLDNPAFNYGYTF
CDR3nt: TGTGCCAGCAGCTTAGATAATCCAGCTTTTAACTATGGCTACACCTTC

len: 17
j_gene: TRBJ1-2
d_gene: NA
abundance: NA
v_gene: TRBV7-9
CDR3aa: CASSLYFLGQTNYGYTF
CDR3nt: TGTGCCAGCAGCTTGTACTTCTTGGGACAAACTAACTATGGCTACACCTTC

len: 14
j_gene: TRBJ2-1
d_gene: NA
abundance: once
v_gene: TRBV7-8
CDR3aa: CASSYLGPYNEQFF
CDR3nt: TGTGCCAGCAGCTACCTGGGACCCTACAATGAGCAGTTCTTC

len: 13
j_gene: TRBJ1-6
d_gene: NA
abundance: once
v_gene: TRBV6-5
CDR3aa: CASRQGLDSPLHF
CDR3nt: TGTGCCAGCAGACAGGGTTTGGATTCACCCCTCCACTTT